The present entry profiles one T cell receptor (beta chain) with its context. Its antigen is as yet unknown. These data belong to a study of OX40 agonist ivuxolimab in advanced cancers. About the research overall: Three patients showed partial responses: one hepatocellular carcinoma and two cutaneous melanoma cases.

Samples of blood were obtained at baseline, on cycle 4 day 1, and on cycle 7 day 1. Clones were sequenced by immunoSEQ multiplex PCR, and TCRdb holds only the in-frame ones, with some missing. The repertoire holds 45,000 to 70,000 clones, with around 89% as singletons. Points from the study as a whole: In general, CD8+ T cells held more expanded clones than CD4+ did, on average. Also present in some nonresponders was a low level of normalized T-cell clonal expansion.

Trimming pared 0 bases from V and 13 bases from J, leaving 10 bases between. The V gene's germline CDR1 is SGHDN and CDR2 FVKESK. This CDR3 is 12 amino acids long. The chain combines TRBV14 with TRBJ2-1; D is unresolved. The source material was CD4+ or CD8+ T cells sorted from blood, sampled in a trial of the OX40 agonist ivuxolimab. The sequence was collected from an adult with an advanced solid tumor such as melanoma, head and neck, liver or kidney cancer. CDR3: CASSQEAGGQFF. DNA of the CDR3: TGTGCCAGCAGCCAAGAGGCAGGCGGCCAGTTCTTC.